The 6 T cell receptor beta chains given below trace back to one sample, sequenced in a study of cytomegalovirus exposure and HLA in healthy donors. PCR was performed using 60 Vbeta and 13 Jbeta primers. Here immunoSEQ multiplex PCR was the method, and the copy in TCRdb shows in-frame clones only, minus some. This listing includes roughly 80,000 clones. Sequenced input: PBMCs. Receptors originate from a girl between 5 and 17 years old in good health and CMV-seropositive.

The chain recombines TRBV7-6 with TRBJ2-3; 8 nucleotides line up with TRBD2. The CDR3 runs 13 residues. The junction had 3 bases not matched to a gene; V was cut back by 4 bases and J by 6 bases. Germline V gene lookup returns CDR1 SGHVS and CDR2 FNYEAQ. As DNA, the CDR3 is TGTGCCAGCAGCTCGGGACTAGGTGATACGCAGTATTTT. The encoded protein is CASSSGLGDTQYF.

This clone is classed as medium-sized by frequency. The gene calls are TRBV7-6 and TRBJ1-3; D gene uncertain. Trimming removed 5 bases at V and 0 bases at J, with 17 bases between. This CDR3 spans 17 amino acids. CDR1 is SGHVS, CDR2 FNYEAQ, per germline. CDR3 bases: TGTGCCAGCAGCCGATCCCCGAGTCAGGCCTCTGGAAACACCATATATTTT. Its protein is CASSRSPSQASGNTIYF.

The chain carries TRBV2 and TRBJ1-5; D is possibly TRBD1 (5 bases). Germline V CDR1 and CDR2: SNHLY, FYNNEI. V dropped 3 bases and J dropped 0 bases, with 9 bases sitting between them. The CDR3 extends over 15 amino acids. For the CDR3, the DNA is TGTGCCAGCAGTGACAGGGACTATAGCAATCAGCCCCAGCATTTT. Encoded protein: CASSDRDYSNQPQHF. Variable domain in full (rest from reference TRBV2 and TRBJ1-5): EPEVTQTPSHQVTQMGQEVILRCVPISNHLYFYWYRQILGQKVEFLVSFYNNEISEKSEIFDDQFSVERPDGSNFTLKIRSTKLEDSAMYFCASSDRDYSNQPQHFGDGTRLSIL.

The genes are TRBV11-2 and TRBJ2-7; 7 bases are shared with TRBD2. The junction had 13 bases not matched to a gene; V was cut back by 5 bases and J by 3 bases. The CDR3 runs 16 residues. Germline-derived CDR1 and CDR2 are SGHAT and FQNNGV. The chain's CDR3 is CASSPDWLAAVYEQYV. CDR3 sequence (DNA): TGTGCCAGCAGCCCCGATTGGCTAGCGGCCGTCTACGAGCAGTACGTC.

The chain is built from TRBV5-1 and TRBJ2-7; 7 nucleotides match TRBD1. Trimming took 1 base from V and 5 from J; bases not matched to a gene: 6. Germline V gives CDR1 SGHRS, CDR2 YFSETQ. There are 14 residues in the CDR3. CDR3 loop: CASSLRRQGDEQYF. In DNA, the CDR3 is TGCGCCAGCAGCTTGAGGAGACAGGGTGACGAGCAGTACTTC.

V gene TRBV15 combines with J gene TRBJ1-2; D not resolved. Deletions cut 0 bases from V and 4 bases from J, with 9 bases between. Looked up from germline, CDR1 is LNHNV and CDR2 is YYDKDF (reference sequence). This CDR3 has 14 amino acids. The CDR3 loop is CATSRDLAGYGYTF. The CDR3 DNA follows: TGTGCCACCAGCAGAGATCTGGCAGGCTATGGCTACACCTTC.